The source of this T cell receptor beta chain is a study of T cell clusters in autoimmune cytopenias. The study, taken as a whole, reports: Primary autoimmune cytopenia patients seemingly lacked the physiological T cell clusters found in healthy donors. TRB repertoire shifts in secondary cytopenia and chronic lymphocytic leukemia mostly reflected lymphoma, not autoimmunity. The T cell clusters came from computational analysis alone and lack functional validation.

The CDR3 sequence is 17 residues long. From germline, CDR1 is SEHNR and CDR2 FQNEAQ (reference sequence). One tube held mixed TRB-A and TRB-B primer pools for touch-down PCR. Each CDR3 protein gets one entry in TCRdb, which reprocessed the multiplex PCR reads and gives no DNA. The sample features a few thousand distinct CDR3 sequences, with around 20% in its top ten. A remark on this clonotype: Its antigen is undetermined.

Roughly 40,000 genome equivalents of blood DNA were amplified for TRB. The sample consisted of peripheral blood. The sequence derives from a human donor with an autoimmune cytopenia, with autoimmune hepatitis or in good health (not recorded which). The genes are TRBV7-9 and TRBJ2-1; TCRdb selects TRBD1, and the lack of DNA leaves this call unchecked. The CDR3 sequence is CASSLGSQGGAYNEQFF.